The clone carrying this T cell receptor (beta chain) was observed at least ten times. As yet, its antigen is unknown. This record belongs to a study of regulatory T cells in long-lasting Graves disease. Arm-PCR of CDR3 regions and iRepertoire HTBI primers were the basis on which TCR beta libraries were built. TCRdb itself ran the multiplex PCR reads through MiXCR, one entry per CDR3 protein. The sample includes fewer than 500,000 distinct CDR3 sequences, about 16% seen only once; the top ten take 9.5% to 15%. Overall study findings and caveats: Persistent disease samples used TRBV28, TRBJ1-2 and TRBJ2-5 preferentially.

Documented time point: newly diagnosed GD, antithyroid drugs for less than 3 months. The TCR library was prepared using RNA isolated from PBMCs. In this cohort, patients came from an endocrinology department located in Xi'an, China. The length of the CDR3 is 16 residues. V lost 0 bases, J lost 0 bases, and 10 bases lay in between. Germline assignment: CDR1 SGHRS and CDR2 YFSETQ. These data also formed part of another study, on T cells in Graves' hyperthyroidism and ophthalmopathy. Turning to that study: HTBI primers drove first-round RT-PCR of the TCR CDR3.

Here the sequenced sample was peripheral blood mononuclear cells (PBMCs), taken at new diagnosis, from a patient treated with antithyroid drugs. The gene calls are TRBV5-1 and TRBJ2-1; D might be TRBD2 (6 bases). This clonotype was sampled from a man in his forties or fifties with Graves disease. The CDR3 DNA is TGCGCCAGCAGCTTGGTGACCGGGAGCTCCTACAATGAGCAGTTCTTC. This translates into CASSLVTGSSYNEQFF.